This entry lists 9 T cell receptor beta chains sequenced from one sample in a study of T cell repertoires in ileal Crohn's disease. Noted time point: neoterminal ileum biopsy at postoperative endoscopy, about 6 months after surgery. TCRdb's copy holds only in-frame clones and misses some; the assay was immunoSEQ multiplex PCR. Here the sample spans 15,000 to 20,000 clones, 72% being singletons. Sequencing used ileal tissue. The source of these receptors is an adult with Crohn's disease.

CDR3 loop: CASSLGQGPAFF. The CDR3 bases are TGTGCCAGCAGCTTAGGACAGGGCCCAGCTTTCTTT. The J gene is TRBJ1-1, the V gene TRBV11-3; 7 nucleotides agree with TRBD1. Germline loops: CDR1 SGHNT, CDR2 YENEEA. CDR3 length: 12 residues. The V gene end was trimmed by 1 base and the J gene end by 10 bases; junction bases not matched to a gene: 3. The complete variable domain, with remaining parts taken from reference TRBV11-3 and TRBJ1-1, reads EAGVVQSPRYKIIEKKQPVAFWCNPISGHNTLYWYLQNLGQGPELLIRYENEEAVDDSQLPKDRFSAERLKGVDSTLKIQPAELGDSAVYLCASSLGQGPAFFGQGTRLTVV.

The sample holds one count of this clone. The chain combines TRBV5-6 with TRBJ2-1; 9 bases agree with TRBD2. V trimming: 2 bases; J trimming: 8 bases; junction bases outside the gene matches: 8. This CDR3 is 15 amino acids long. Germline V lookup: CDR1 SGHDT, CDR2 YYEEEE. DNA for the CDR3: TGTGCCAGCAGCTTACCGGGACTAGCTATCCATGAGCAGTTCTTC. It specifies CASSLPGLAIHEQFF.

This clone was recorded only once. This rearrangement joins TRBV28 to TRBJ2-2; D is unclear. CDR1 and CDR2 from the germline V gene are MDHEN and SYDVKM. The CDR3 totals 12 residues. V was trimmed by 6 bases and J by 3 bases, leaving 5 bases between them. The DNA for the CDR3 is TGTGCCAGCAGCCGGGACACCGGGGAGCTGTTTTTT. Translation: CASSRDTGELFF.

The table lists this clone with a few counts. The genes are TRBV4-1 and TRBJ1-1, with D unresolved. The germline V gene has CDR1 MGHRA and CDR2 YSYEKL. The length of the CDR3 is 13 residues. V was trimmed by 1 base and J by 6 bases, leaving 9 bases between them. CDR3 in DNA: TGCGCCAGCAGCCAAGGATCCGCGGCTGAAGCTTTCTTT. The encoded protein is CASSQGSAAEAFF.

This chain links TRBV19 with TRBJ1-6, with TRBD1 identical over 7 bases. Germline lookup yields CDR1 LNHDA and CDR2 SQIVND (reference sequence). After removal of 8 bases from V and 0 bases from J, the junction contained 4 bases not matched to a gene. The CDR3 is made up of 15 amino acids. CDR3 region: CASGQESSYNSPLHF. DNA for the CDR3: TGTGCCAGTGGACAGGAGAGCTCCTATAATTCACCCCTCCACTTT.

This clone was observed a handful of times. The CDR3: CASSGDRNTEAFF. CDR3 in DNA: TGTGCCAGCAGTGGGGACAGGAACACTGAAGCTTTCTTT. The rearrangement uses TRBV2 and TRBJ1-1; 7 nucleotides match TRBD1. The junction had 0 bases not matched to a gene; V was cut back by 4 bases and J by 1 base. From germline, CDR1 is SNHLY and CDR2 FYNNEI. The CDR3 runs 13 residues.

This chain uses TRBV19 with TRBJ1-2, with a tentative D call TRBD1 (5 bases). Per the germline V gene, CDR1 is LNHDA and CDR2 is SQIVND (reference sequence). Deletions cut 3 bases from V and 7 bases from J, with 9 bases between. There are 12 residues in the CDR3. DNA of the CDR3: TGTGCCAGTAGTATCGGGACTGGTGGCTACACCTTC. The encoded protein is CASSIGTGGYTF. The full variable domain, with the rest looked up from reference TRBV19 and TRBJ1-2, is DGGITQSPKYLFRKEGQNVTLSCEQNLNHDAMYWYRQDPGQGLRLIYYSQIVNDFQKGDIAEGYSVSREKKESFPLTVTSAQKNPTAFYLCASSIGTGGYTFGSGTRLTVV.

This clone was detected only a few times. V is TRBV30 and J is TRBJ2-5; a weak D match, TRBD2 (6 bases). The CDR3 length is 16 residues. Trimming removed 1 base at V and 0 bases at J, with 15 bases between. In germline, CDR1 is GTSNPN, CDR2 SVGIG (reference sequence). CDR3 nucleotide sequence: TGTGCCTGGAGTGGGGGGACTCTTATGTACCAAGAGACCCAGTACTTC. Its translation: CAWSGGTLMYQETQYF.

The chain carries TRBV6-6 and TRBJ2-1, with 15 bases aligning to TRBD2. Germline CDR1 MNHNY, CDR2 SVGAGI (reference sequence). This CDR3 region has 15 residues. V trimming: 6 bases; J trimming: 6 bases; junction bases outside the gene matches: 3. This chain's CDR3 is CASSRTSGGANEQFF. The CDR3 DNA reads as TGTGCCAGCAGCCGGACTAGCGGGGGGGCCAATGAGCAGTTCTTC.